This T cell receptor (beta chain) is drawn from a study of human T cells and chemical hapten exposure. In the case of this clonotype: Its cognate antigen is unknown.

Regarding the study as a whole: Expanded TCR counts at PT1 were positively correlated with the patch test score.

From the RACE reads, TCRdb called clonotypes with MiXCR, one entry per CDR3 protein. This table holds some 200,000 distinct CDR3 sequences, 20% to 25% found once. Time point denoted: patch test 1, 2 weeks after DPC sensitization. Treatment: therapeutic diphenylcyclopropenone sensitization with weekly scalp DPC. Unfractionated whole blood was the source of the extracted total RNA. Sequencing used whole blood, obtained in connection with sensitization to the hapten diphenylcyclopropenone (DPC). The TCR was taken from a woman aged 45-60 years with alopecia areata. Some clones in this sample may be carry-over from other donors' samples.

The CDR3 DNA sequence: TGTGCCAGCAGCTTTGAAAACCTAGCGGGAACCACGGATGAGCAGTTCTTC. This sequence encodes CASSFENLAGTTDEQFF. The rearrangement links TRBV11-2 to TRBJ2-1; 9 positions agree with TRBD2. After removal of 3 bases from V and 8 bases from J, the junction contained 14 bases not matched to a gene. CDR3 size: 17 residues. Per germline, CDR1 SGHAT and CDR2 FQNNGV.